One T cell receptor (beta chain) is described in this entry. In the study's own analysis: Reference gene primer amplification in the assay estimated nucleated cell counts. Assay: immunoSEQ multiplex PCR; the TCRdb copy retains only in-frame clones and omits some. V, J and clone size are those of that table, while D and trimming were read from the DNA. The sample yields 400,000 or so clones, about 87% seen once. This record comes from a study of blood T cell repertoires in COVID-19. Trimming took off 2 bases at V and 2 bases at J, with 3 bases between the two ends. Germline CDR1 and CDR2: SQVTM and ANQGSEA. This CDR3 contains 11 residues.

The sample consisted of peripheral blood. This clonotype originated in a man aged 18 to 29 with COVID-19, enrolled during active disease. The chain has TRBV29-1 and TRBJ2-5; the D is unclear. CDR3 coding DNA: TGCAGCGTTGAACATCAAGAGACCCAGTACTTC. Translating it yields CSVEHQETQYF. Supplemented by reference TRBV29-1 and TRBJ2-5, the full variable domain reads SAVISQKPSRDICQRGTSLTIQCQVDSQVTMMFWYRQQPGQSLTLIATANQGSEATYESGFVIDKFPISRPNLTFSTLTVSNMSPEDSSIYLCSVEHQETQYFGPGTRLLVL.